This T cell receptor beta chain emerged from a study of T cells after yellow fever vaccination. Study-wide background: The fractions with low cell numbers were processed using SMART-Seq v4 Ultra Low Input. Study results and limitations: Relatively few clonotypes were ones that appeared in both CD4 and CD8 compartments. Booster sampling recovered most clones from primary vaccination (96% CD4, roughly 90% CD8).

The table lists this clonotype with many counts. The target antigen is unknown. TCRdb ran MiXCR on the 5' RACE reads and lists one entry per CDR3 protein. The data show some 99,000 distinct CDR3 sequences, 5.8% seen once. The V gene's germline CDR1 is DFQATT and CDR2 SNEGSKA (reference sequence). V dropped 4 bases and J dropped 7 bases, with 26 bases sitting between them. CDR3 length equals 16 residues. V and J are TRBV20-1 and TRBJ2-7; D assignment may be TRBD1 or TRBD2 (5 bases each). The sequence was obtained from a man aged 18 to 30 who received the YFV17D yellow fever vaccine. Sequencing was performed on CD8+ T cells sorted from PBMCs, taken 10 days after the yellow fever booster vaccination. CDR3 residues: CSAMGERWGSLREQYF. CDR3 DNA: TGCAGTGCTATGGGGGAACGTTGGGGATCTCTACGTGAGCAGTACTTC.